This entry lists 15 T cell receptor beta chains sequenced from one sample in a study of blood T cell repertoires in COVID-19. Sequenced by immunoSEQ multiplex PCR; TCRdb stores in-frame clones only, minus some. This table holds around 250,000 clones, about 82% found once. The sequenced sample consisted of PBMCs or T cells enriched from blood (not recorded which). The receptors come from a woman between 50 and 59 years old with acute COVID-19.

This rearrangement joins TRBV5-4 to TRBJ1-2, with D unclear. Germline lookup yields CDR1 SGHNT and CDR2 YYREEE (reference sequence). Trimming removed 0 bases at V and 4 bases at J, with 13 bases between. The CDR3 is 15 residues long. As DNA, the CDR3 is TGTGCCAGCAGCTTGGAGGAGGGCCGGGGCTATGGCTACACCTTC. Protein product: CASSLEEGRGYGYTF.

About this clone itself: This sample also contains other DNA sequences that code for the same CDR3. The V gene is TRBV5-4, the J gene TRBJ2-7, with 12 bases matching TRBD2. CDR1 and CDR2 (germline): SGHNT, YYREEE (reference sequence). V was pared by 4 bases and J by 4 bases, with 6 bases of the junction left unmatched. This CDR3 contains 15 residues. The CDR3 DNA is TGTGCCAGCAGCCCCCGGACTAGCGGGGCGTACGAGCAGTACTTC. Protein sequence: CASSPRTSGAYEQYF.

The chain has TRBV30 and TRBJ1-6; D gene uncertain. The CDR3 spans 13 residues. In germline, CDR1 is GTSNPN, CDR2 SVGIG (reference sequence). With 3 bases removed from V and 5 bases from J, the gap between germline ends came to 8 bases. The CDR3 loop is CAWRGANNSPLHF. Here the CDR3 DNA reads TGTGCCTGGAGGGGAGCGAATAATTCACCCCTCCACTTT.

The chain recombines TRBV4-1 with TRBJ1-4; D unresolved. V was pared by 4 bases and J by 5 bases, with 17 bases between. This CDR3 comprises 16 residues. The germline V gene encodes CDR1 MGHRA and CDR2 YSYEKL. As DNA, the CDR3 is TGCGCCAGCAGCCCTCTTGGTACAGACCAAAATGAAAAACTGTTTTTT. Protein sequence: CASSPLGTDQNEKLFF.

The chain has TRBV7-6 and TRBJ1-4; 7 bases are shared with TRBD1. CDR1 and CDR2 (germline): SGHVS, FNYEAQ. V shed 5 bases, J shed 1 base, and the junction held 10 bases outside the gene matches. The CDR3 is made up of 17 amino acids. CDR3 nucleotide sequence: TGTGCCAGCAGCCCGGGGACAGCCCTTAGAACTAATGAAAAACTGTTTTTT. This encodes CASSPGTALRTNEKLFF.

This CDR3 reads CASSQEPREGEKLFF. DNA for the CDR3: TGTGCCAGCAGCCAAGAACCCAGGGAAGGTGAAAAACTGTTTTTT. The chain employs TRBV3-1 (or the pseudogene TRBV3-2) and TRBJ1-4; D may be TRBD1 (5 bases). The germline V gene has CDR1 LGHDT and CDR2 YNNKEL (reference sequence). V was shortened by 0 bases and J by 7 bases, with 12 bases between the two germline ends. This CDR3 region has 15 residues.

The J gene is TRBJ1-5, the V gene TRBV3-1 (or the pseudogene TRBV3-2); 8 bases line up with TRBD1. The CDR3 covers 14 residues. Trimming cost V 1 base and J 7 bases; bases outside gene matches: 3. The V gene's germline CDR1 is LGHDT and CDR2 YNNKEL (reference sequence). The CDR3 nucleotides are TGTGCCAGCAGCCAAGGGACAGGGCCCCAGCCCCAGCATTTT. Amino acids: CASSQGTGPQPQHF.

The chain joins TRBV19 to TRBJ1-2, with D tentatively TRBD1 (6 bases). The germline CDR1 and CDR2 sequences are LNHDA and SQIVND (reference sequence). The CDR3 has 14 amino acids. Deletions cut 2 bases from V and 1 base from J, with 8 bases between. CDR3 bases: TGTGCCAGTAGTATACCGGACAGTAACTATGGCTACACCTTC. Its protein product is CASSIPDSNYGYTF.

V and J are TRBV30 and TRBJ1-2; possibly TRBD1 for D (6 bases). V lost 3 bases and J 0 bases, leaving 17 bases between the germline ends. There are 16 residues in the CDR3. From germline, CDR1 is GTSNPN and CDR2 SVGIG (reference sequence). CDR3 amino acids: CAWRGIPGQPNYGYTF. As DNA, the CDR3 is TGTGCCTGGAGGGGTATACCGGGACAACCTAACTATGGCTACACCTTC.

This clone was detected only once. At one end the junction does not follow the germline gene, possibly because of a read error. The chain combines TRBV18 with TRBJ1-1; D unclear. Germline-derived CDR1 and CDR2 are KGHSH and LQKENI. The CDR3 contains 13 residues. The CDR3 sequence: CASSPQVNSEAFF. The DNA for the CDR3 is TGTGCCAGCTCACCACAAGTTAACAGTGAAGCTTTCTTT.

The genes are TRBV5-1 and TRBJ1-1, with D unclear. Trimming took 0 bases from V and 0 from J, leaving 6 bases between them. Germline CDR1 SGHRS, CDR2 YFSETQ. The CDR3 loop spans 14 amino acids. This CDR3 reads CASSLVVMNTEAFF. The CDR3 bases are TGCGCCAGCAGCTTGGTAGTAATGAACACTGAAGCTTTCTTT.

In this sample, this clone turned up once. This sequence joins TRBV5-1 and TRBJ1-2; D may be TRBD1 (5 bases). CDR1 and CDR2 from the germline V gene are SGHRS and YFSETQ. Trimming shortened V by 2 bases and J by 4 bases, and 12 bases separated the two germline ends. CDR3 size: 14 residues. The CDR3 protein is CASSLSGTAYGYTF. In DNA form, the CDR3 reads TGCGCCAGCAGCTTATCCGGGACTGCCTATGGCTACACCTTC. The complete variable domain, with remaining parts taken from reference TRBV5-1 and TRBJ1-2, reads KAGVTQTPRYLIKTRGQQVTLSCSPISGHRSVSWYQQTPGQGLQFLFEYFSETQRNKGNFPGRFSGRQFSNSRSEMNVSTLELGDSALYLCASSLSGTAYGYTFGSGTRLTVV.

V gene TRBV15 combines with J gene TRBJ2-2; D gene uncertain. This CDR3 is built from 15 residues. Trimming left V 0 bases short and J 1 base short, with 6 bases between. CDR1 is LNHNV and CDR2 is YYDKDF in the germline V gene (reference sequence). The CDR3 protein is CATSRDSGNTGELFF. CDR3 nucleotides: TGTGCCACCAGCAGAGATTCGGGGAACACCGGGGAGCTGTTTTTT. Full variable domain (outside the CDR3, taken from reference TRBV15 and TRBJ2-2): DAMVIQNPRYQVTQFGKPVTLSCSQTLNHNVMYWYQQKSSQAPKLLFHYYDKDFNNEADTPDNFQSRRPNTSFCFLDIRSPGLGDTAMYLCATSRDSGNTGELFFGEGSRLTVL.

The chain has TRBV7-6 and TRBJ1-4; D perhaps matches TRBD1 (6 bases). The germline gives CDR1 SGHVS, CDR2 FNYEAQ. The CDR3 is made up of 15 amino acids. V shed 5 bases and J shed 8 bases, with 18 bases lying between them. DNA for the CDR3: TGTGCCAGCAGCGCGCTAGGGGGTTCGTGGGAAAAACTGTTTTTT. Translation gives CASSALGGSWEKLFF.

This chain uses TRBV4-1 with TRBJ2-6; D is undetermined. This CDR3 is 18 amino acids long. Looked up from germline, CDR1 is MGHRA and CDR2 is YSYEKL. V lost 0 bases and J 0 bases, leaving 12 bases between the germline ends. CDR3 region: CASSQDSTVSSGANVLTF. CDR3 in DNA: TGCGCCAGCAGCCAAGATAGTACAGTTTCCTCTGGGGCCAACGTCCTGACTTTC.